This T cell receptor beta chain was identified in a study of beta chain features in type 1 diabetes. The germline gives CDR1 SGHAT, CDR2 FQNNGV. The trim removed 5 bases at V and 9 bases at J, leaving 5 bases unmatched. The CDR3 is 14 residues long. The study reverse transcribed the entire isolated RNA, so it sequenced expressed TCRB transcripts. Profiling relied on immunoSEQ multiplex PCR, and the TCRdb table lists in-frame clones only, not all of them. The sample lists over 650,000 clones, around an eighth occurring once. Overall study results and limits: Small HLA sub-analyses could not settle whether HLA shapes TCRB rearrangement. Patients' naive, central memory and Treg TCRB repertoires seemed closer to one another than those of healthy donors. PCR might favor shorter templates, but any such skew would affect patients and controls equally. Among all four CD4+ subsets, Type 1 diabetes patients had TCRB CDR3s that were moderately but significantly shorter.

This clone was seen more than once but under ten times. Its target is not known. In the same sample, other DNA sequences code for this CDR3. This TCR came from a man between 18 and 29 years old with type 1 diabetes. Sample: naive CD4+ T cells from blood. The V call is TRBV11-2, the J call TRBJ2-1, with TRBD2 identical over 12 bases. CDR3 coding DNA: TGTGCCAGCAGCCTAGCGGGAGGGCCCTCTGAGCAGTTCTTC. It specifies CASSLAGGPSEQFF.